The rows below give T cell receptor beta chains drawn from one sample of a study of CD8 T cells in Susac syndrome. TCRdb reprocessed the immunoSEQ multiplex PCR reads via MiXCR and lists one record per CDR3 protein. This repertoire shows fewer than 350,000 distinct CDR3 sequences, around nine tenths found once; its top ten account for 0.18%. The sequenced sample consisted of CD8+ T cells from PBMCs. The receptors here all came from a human donor with multiple sclerosis. Both conserved end residues are part of each CDR3. The D gene is left open where the match is weak. Only part of the rows carry a size: once, few, many, or a class if the clone is expanded.

size: -; V: TRBV9; D: -; J: TRBJ2-1; CDR3: CASSDGTHNEQFF; DNA: TGTGCCAGCAGTGACGGGACTCACAATGAGCAGTTCTTC
size: -; V: TRBV5-4; D: -; J: TRBJ2-3; CDR3: CASSPQGPLDTGTQYF; DNA: TGTGCCAGCAGCCCCCAGGGACCGTTGGACACGGGTACGCAGTATTTT
size: -; V: TRBV28; D: -; J: TRBJ2-2; CDR3: CASSFRRTGELFF; DNA: TGTGCCAGCAGTTTCAGGAGGACCGGGGAGCTGTTTTTT
size: -; V: TRBV12-3/TRBV12-4; D: -; J: TRBJ1-1; CDR3: CASSPQGPEAFF; DNA: TGTGCCAGCAGTCCACAGGGCCCTGAAGCTTTCTTT
size: -; V: TRBV6-1; D: TRBD1; J: TRBJ2-7; CDR3: CASSDPPGQGMIEQYF; DNA: TGTGCCAGCAGTGATCCCCCGGGACAGGGCATGATCGAGCAGTACTTC
size: once; V: TRBV19; D: TRBD1; J: TRBJ2-6; CDR3: CATSGTGLSGANVLTF; DNA: TGTGCCACCTCCGGGACAGGGCTCTCTGGGGCCAACGTCCTGACTTTC
size: -; V: TRBV7-8; D: -; J: TRBJ2-4; CDR3: CASSEIGLAKNIQYF; DNA: TGTGCCAGCAGCGAAATTGGACTAGCCAAAAACATTCAGTACTTC
size: -; V: TRBV27; D: -; J: TRBJ1-3; CDR3: CASALSSGNTIYF; DNA: TGTGCCAGTGCACTGAGCTCTGGAAACACCATATATTTT
size: -; V: TRBV5-1; D: TRBD2; J: TRBJ2-1; CDR3: CASSRRPTGLAYNEQFF; DNA: TGCGCCAGCAGCCGCCGCCCAACGGGACTAGCTTACAATGAGCAGTTCTTC
size: -; V: TRBV9; D: -; J: TRBJ2-1; CDR3: CASSVGVHNEQFF; DNA: TGTGCCAGCAGCGTAGGCGTCCACAATGAGCAGTTCTTC